This T cell receptor beta chain was documented in a study of blood T cell repertoires in COVID-19. Looking at the study overall: The samples span acute and convalescent COVID-19 from the United States, Italy and Spain.

The germline V and J ends were trimmed by 9 bases and 3 bases, with 7 bases remaining between them. The CDR3 totals 11 residues. Per germline, CDR1 PRHDT and CDR2 FYEKMQ (reference sequence). The method was immunoSEQ multiplex PCR; TCRdb's version includes in-frame clones alone and lacks a portion of them. The repertoire holds around 41,000 clones, with roughly nine tenths as singletons. Sequenced sample: peripheral blood. The V gene is TRBV13, the J gene TRBJ2-3; D remains ambiguous. This TCR was sampled from a woman aged 25 to 39 in a cohort sampled during active COVID-19. CDR3 bases: TGTGCCAGTAGAAAAACAGATACGCAGTATTTT. Its protein product is CASRKTDTQYF.